This T cell receptor beta chain was recorded in a study of esophageal squamous cell carcinoma under preoperative chemotherapy (dated by TCRdb to between 2017 and 2018). In terms of the full investigation: In the study, TCR repertoires were profiled in both peripheral blood T cells and tumor-infiltrating lymphocytes. Roughly 5 patients with primary esophageal squamous cell carcinoma were included in the cohort. Repertoires from samples obtained before paclitaxel-nedaplatin therapy were compared with repertoires from samples obtained after paclitaxel-nedaplatin therapy. The study assessed how paclitaxel-nedaplatin chemotherapy affected T-cell receptor repertoires in patients with esophageal squamous cell carcinoma.

Taken from the germline V gene, the CDR1 and CDR2 loops are SGHTA and FQGTGA. V loses 5 bases of germline sequence and J loses 3 bases, and the interval between the two ends is 13 bases. The cysteine opens and the phenylalanine closes a CDR3 of 14 amino acids. Only the CDR3 DNA stays, 42 bases, in frame from base 1. Worth noting for this clonotype: Its antigen is currently not known. No per-base quality is available; no much larger clone lies one base away.

The sample's time point, from its label and the paper: before preoperative PTX-NDP chemotherapy. Patients received paclitaxel-nedaplatin as preoperative chemotherapy before surgery. The library relied on PCR. The data were produced on a HiSeq X Ten. High-throughput sequencing was used to characterize the TCR repertoires. The public reads were run again by TCRdb, first through fastp at Q25 and then through MiXCR, and only productive beta chains were kept. Every CDR3 protein is listed once, alongside the most common genes and DNA of its rows. The sample table contains some 30,000 distinct CDR3 sequences; only one count was recorded for about half of them. The biggest ten clones account for less than 15% of the sample. Broader findings and caveats from the paper: Immediate and substantial changes in clonotype frequency were induced by paclitaxel-nedaplatin therapy, and contraction rather than amplification was more likely to be observed among abundant clones. Only five patients with esophageal squamous cell carcinoma were analyzed, making for a small cohort. Post-treatment tumor-infiltrating lymphocytes appeared partly derived from peripheral T cells migrating into the tumor, not solely from local clonal changes. After chemotherapy, TCR diversity rose significantly in peripheral T cells, but this increase was not seen in tumor-infiltrating lymphocytes.

Sampling was carried out from a patient given preoperative chemotherapy. This clonotype was obtained from a human donor with esophageal squamous cell carcinoma. The donor label of this sample is uncertain. The rearranged segments are TRBV7-3 and TRBJ2-5; the D gene is perhaps TRBD1 or TRBD2, each of them matching over 6 bases. CDR3 protein: CASSRRGEKETQYF. The bases read TGTGCCAGCAGCCGTAGGGGGGAGAAAGAGACCCAGTACTTC.